This T cell receptor beta chain was identified in a study of beta chain features in type 1 diabetes. This CDR3 region has 13 residues. Germline-derived CDR1 and CDR2 are LGHNT and FRNRAP. Trimming shortened V by 6 bases and J by 0 bases, and 8 bases separated the two germline ends. Study-wide results and caveats: Across all four CD4+ subsets, people with type 1 diabetes showed modestly shorter TCRB CDR3s.

The study reverse transcribed the entire isolated RNA, so it sequenced expressed TCRB transcripts. TCRdb's table, derived via immunoSEQ multiplex PCR, lists solely in-frame clones and lacks some. The top ten hold roughly 0.015% of the sample, which has some 350,000 clones, less than 15% seen once. Worth noting for this clone: Its specificity is not known.

One heparinised blood draw, averaging roughly 120 mL, came from each donor. The sequence derives from a woman between 18 and 29 years old with type 1 diabetes. This sequence joins TRBV12-5 and TRBJ1-1; no clear D. Sequenced sample: naive CD4+ T cells from blood. CDR3 nucleotides: TGTGCTAGTGGGAAAACTATGAACACTGAAGCTTTCTTT. It encodes CASGKTMNTEAFF.